Following are 19 T cell receptor beta chains from one sample sequenced in a study of early T cells in non-severe SARS-CoV-2 infection. MiXCR was run by TCRdb on the 5' RACE reads, yielding one entry per CDR3 protein. The repertoire holds approximately 48,000 distinct CDR3 sequences, with approximately 8.5% as singletons. Sequenced input: whole blood. Every receptor here comes from an adult who was a healthcare worker with PCR-confirmed SARS-CoV-2 infection or an uninfected control (not recorded which).

This clonotype appeared a few times. This chain joins TRBV12-3 or TRBV12-4 and TRBJ2-7; D may match TRBD1 or TRBD2 (5 bases each). The CDR3 consists of 14 residues. V lost 7 bases and J lost 6, with 19 bases in between. CDR3 coding DNA: TGTGCCAGCACCTGGGGGACCCAAGCCCTCGAGCAGTACTTC. Encoded protein: CASTWGTQALEQYF.

V is TRBV11-1 and J is TRBJ2-7, with 11 bases identical to TRBD1. This CDR3 is 14 amino acids long. The germline V gene has CDR1 SGHAT and CDR2 FQDESV (reference sequence). Germline trimming cut 5 bases from V and 9 bases from J; bases unmatched to any gene: 9. In DNA, the CDR3 is TGTGCCAGCAGCCCGGGACAGGGGGTAGGCGTGCAGTACTTC. This codes for CASSPGQGVGVQYF.

This clonotype was observed many times. The chain combines TRBV29-1 with TRBJ1-1, with D perhaps matching TRBD1 (6 bases). CDR1 and CDR2 (germline): SQVTM, ANQGSEA. V was trimmed by 5 bases and J by 10 bases, leaving 20 bases between them. CDR3 length: 13 residues. In nucleotides, the CDR3 is TGCAGCGTTCTGCGGGACACCGGGTCGGCAGCTTTCTTT. It codes for CSVLRDTGSAAFF.

The rearrangement uses TRBV10-3 and TRBJ2-5; 7 bases map to TRBD1. The V gene's germline CDR1 is ENHRY and CDR2 SYGVKD. V gave up 4 bases and J gave up 3 bases; unmatched junction bases: 8. The CDR3 has 15 residues. The CDR3 DNA reads as TGTGCCATCAGTGTATTTAGGGGGCTGGAAGAGACCCAGTACTTC. Its protein is CAISVFRGLEETQYF.

In this sample, this clonotype turned up a few times. The genes are TRBV12-3 or TRBV12-4 and TRBJ2-5; the D gene is possibly TRBD1 (6 bases). The CDR3 spans 16 residues. V lost 3 bases and J 4 bases, leaving 18 bases between the germline ends. CDR3 protein: CASSFAGQGFGETQYF. The CDR3 region has the DNA TGTGCCAGCAGTTTCGCCGGGCAGGGGTTTGGAGAGACCCAGTACTTC.

There are many counts of this clonotype. CDR3 DNA sequence: TGTGCCAGCAGCTCCGGTGGTTCAGGAATCTACGAGCAGTACTTC. Translation: CASSSGGSGIYEQYF. The chain is built from TRBV11-2 and TRBJ2-7; D unclear. CDR1 SGHAT and CDR2 FQNNGV come from the germline V gene. The CDR3 has 15 residues. V was pared by 4 bases and J by 3 bases, with 16 bases between.

This clonotype was seen a few times. This chain uses TRBV12-3 or TRBV12-4 with TRBJ2-1, with D maybe TRBD2 (6 bases). The CDR3 runs 16 residues. Trimming removed 1 base at V and 2 bases at J, with 12 bases between. The CDR3 nucleotides read TGTGCCAGCAGTTTAGTACTAGCCAGTACCTACAATGAGCAGTTCTTC. Translating it yields CASSLVLASTYNEQFF.

This clonotype was seen only a few times. CDR3 sequence reads: CASSQEGLSSYNEQFF. CDR3 bases: TGCGCCAGCAGCCAAGAAGGGCTAAGCTCCTACAATGAGCAGTTCTTC. The rearrangement uses TRBV4-3 and TRBJ2-1, with unresolved D. Looked up from germline, CDR1 is LGHNA and CDR2 is YSLEER. Trimming removed 0 bases from V and 0 bases from J, with 9 bases in between. This CDR3 region has 16 residues.

The chain carries TRBV3-1 and TRBJ1-1; no clear D gene. The CDR3 runs to 14 residues. Deletions cut 2 bases from V and 2 bases from J, with 9 bases between. Germline CDR1 is LGHDT and CDR2 is YNNKEL (reference sequence). The CDR3 DNA is TGTGCCAGCAGCCAATTTGAACTTAACACTGAAGCTTTCTTT. The encoded protein is CASSQFELNTEAFF.

V usage is TRBV4-2 and J usage is TRBJ2-7; maybe TRBD1 (6 bases). This CDR3 is 14 amino acids long. CDR1 LGHNA and CDR2 YNFKEQ come from the germline V gene. Deletions cut 0 bases from V and 2 bases from J, with 8 bases between. The DNA of the CDR3 is TGTGCCAGCAGCCAAGATCAGGGGACCTACGAGCAGTACTTC. Translation gives CASSQDQGTYEQYF.

Only a few counts were recorded for this clonotype. This sequence joins TRBV5-1 and TRBJ1-1; D remains unclear. This CDR3 spans 14 amino acids. Germline CDR1 is SGHRS and CDR2 is YFSETQ. Trimming took off 0 bases at V and 5 bases at J, with 11 bases between the two ends. The CDR3 coding sequence is TGCGCCAGCAGCTTGGGGGTTCTGAGTACTGAAGCTTTCTTT. This sequence encodes CASSLGVLSTEAFF.

This sequence joins TRBV6-6 and TRBJ2-6; no clear D. Germline CDR1 and CDR2: MNHNY and SVGAGI (reference sequence). V lost 8 bases, J lost 0 bases, and 11 bases lay in between. CDR3 length: 15 amino acids. CDR3 sequence (DNA): TGTGCCAGCGGAGAAGTTAGCTCTGGGGCCAACGTCCTGACTTTC. Protein product: CASGEVSSGANVLTF.

This clonotype was recorded at least ten times. The chain uses TRBV7-8 and TRBJ2-3; unclear D gene. V was trimmed by 1 base and J by 0 bases, leaving 11 bases between them. CDR3 length: 16 residues. Germline CDR1 reads SGHVS; CDR2 reads FQNEAQ. CDR3 sequence reads: CASSLGLGKSTDTQYF. The CDR3 DNA follows: TGTGCCAGCAGCTTAGGGTTGGGGAAGAGCACAGATACGCAGTATTTT.

This clonotype has at least ten counts. The rearrangement joins TRBV4-3 to TRBJ2-7; 8 bases agree with TRBD2. CDR1 and CDR2 from the germline V gene are LGHNA and YSLEER. The CDR3 sequence is 13 residues long. The V and J ends lost 3 bases and 4 bases, in that order; junction bases with no gene match: 2. The CDR3 region has the DNA TGCGCCAGCAGCCAGACGGGGGGGTACGAGCAGTACTTC. It translates to CASSQTGGYEQYF.

The chain couples TRBV5-6 to TRBJ1-2; 9 bases agree with TRBD1. CDR1 and CDR2 (germline): SGHDT, YYEEEE. The CDR3 is 16 amino acids. V lost 4 bases and J lost 8; bases outside the gene matches: 15. The CDR3, as DNA: TGTGCCAGCAGCGTGGGACAGGGATTCCTCGTCGGAGGCTACACCTTC. The encoded protein is CASSVGQGFLVGGYTF.

This chain joins TRBV28 and TRBJ2-3, with D perhaps TRBD1 or TRBD2 (5 bases each). Trimming stripped 6 bases from V and 6 bases from J, with 16 bases between. This CDR3 is 14 amino acids long. The germline V gene encodes CDR1 MDHEN and CDR2 SYDVKM. CDR3 amino acids: CASSPGGPGDTQYF. As DNA, the CDR3 is TGTGCCAGCAGCCCTGGGGGTCCGGGGGATACGCAGTATTTT.

This clonotype has ten or more counts. J is TRBJ2-1 and V is TRBV20-1; 9 bases align to TRBD1. J gave up 6 bases and V 3 bases, and 6 bases lay outside the gene matches. The CDR3 has 14 amino acids. The V gene's germline CDR1 is DFQATT and CDR2 SNEGSKA (reference sequence). The CDR3 protein is CSASELDRGNEQFF. CDR3 nucleotide sequence: TGCAGTGCTAGCGAACTGGACAGGGGCAATGAGCAGTTCTTC.

This clonotype was found many times. The V call is TRBV9, the J call TRBJ2-3; 12 bases match TRBD2. Looked up from germline, CDR1 is SGDLS and CDR2 is YYNGEE. Unmatched junction bases numbered 7, after V lost 5 bases and J lost 3 bases. CDR3 length equals 16 residues. The CDR3 DNA reads as TGTGCCAGCAGTCTGACTAGCGGGAGTAGTACAGATACGCAGTATTTT. Protein sequence: CASSLTSGSSTDTQYF.

The gene calls are TRBV24-1 and TRBJ2-4, with no clear D. V was clipped by 3 bases and J by 4 bases, with 9 bases between them. The CDR3 length is 14 residues. Per germline, CDR1 KGHDR and CDR2 SFDVKD. CDR3 protein: CATSDVNSKNIQYF. The CDR3 DNA reads as TGTGCCACCAGTGATGTCAATTCAAAAAACATTCAGTACTTC.